A single sample gave rise to the 26 T cell receptor beta chains below, sequenced in a study of cytomegalovirus exposure and HLA in healthy donors (dated by TCRdb to about 2017). Libraries were made using the immunoSEQ multiplex PCR assay. For the multiplex PCR, a mixture combining 60 forward primers for TCR Vbeta segments and 13 reverse primers for TCR Jbeta segments was used. Held by TCRdb, this immuneACCESS table contains in-frame sequences only and omits some clones. Under half of the omission traces to an unresolved V gene where checked; the cause of the rest is unknown. The sample table records about 89,000 clones; 86% of these occur just once. Approximately 10% of the sample belongs to the ten largest clones. The sample comprised PBMCs. These TCRs come from a man in his thirties or forties in good health and CMV-seropositive.

CDR3 protein: CASSRGTNEKLFF. Here the CDR3 DNA reads TGTGCCAGCTCACGGGGCACTAATGAAAAACTGTTTTTT. The rearrangement joins TRBV18 to TRBJ1-4; the D gene is possibly TRBD1 (5 bases). This CDR3 spans 13 amino acids. Germline V CDR1 and CDR2: KGHSH, LQKENI. Trimming cost V 4 bases and J 2 bases, with 5 bases left between them.

This chain joins TRBV7-9 and TRBJ2-2; TRBD2 matches at 7 bases. CDR3 length equals 16 residues. The V segment lost 2 bases and the J segment 5 bases; nucleotides outside the gene matches: 8. The germline CDR1 and CDR2 sequences are SEHNR and FQNEAQ (reference sequence). The CDR3 here is CASSLNRGSMTGELFF. CDR3 sequence (DNA): TGTGCCAGCAGCTTAAACCGCGGGAGTATGACCGGGGAGCTGTTTTTT.

The gene calls are TRBV28 and TRBJ2-2, with 9 positions matching TRBD1. The CDR3 is 19 amino acids. The trim removed 3 bases at V and 6 bases at J, leaving 17 bases unmatched. Germline assignment: CDR1 MDHEN and CDR2 SYDVKM. The CDR3 sequence is CASSFPGQGDSLPSGELFF. DNA of the CDR3: TGTGCCAGCAGTTTCCCGGGACAGGGAGATTCTTTACCTTCCGGGGAGCTGTTTTTT.

The chain couples TRBV6-1 to TRBJ1-4; tentatively, D is TRBD1 (5 bases). Germline assignment: CDR1 MNHNS and CDR2 SASEGT. The CDR3 is 15 residues long. Trimming shortened V by 2 bases and J by 7 bases, and 14 bases separated the two germline ends. This CDR3 is CASSEWGRGSEKLFF. The CDR3 DNA sequence: TGTGCCAGCAGTGAATGGGGGAGGGGTAGTGAAAAACTGTTTTTT.

This clone was seen once. The chain has TRBV5-5 and TRBJ1-3, with a tentative D call TRBD1 (6 bases). This CDR3 has 15 residues. Germline V lookup: CDR1 SGHKS, CDR2 YYEKEE (reference sequence). The V gene lost 0 bases and the J gene lost 4 bases, with 11 bases spanning the gap. CDR3 amino acids: CASSLAGTRGNTIYF. In DNA, the CDR3 is TGTGCCAGCAGCTTGGCCGGGACAAGGGGAAACACCATATATTTT. Full variable domain (rest looked up from reference TRBV5-5 and TRBJ1-3): DAGVTQSPTHLIKTRGQQVTLRCSPISGHKSVSWYQQVLGQGPQFIFQYYEKEERGRGNFPDRFSARQFPNYSSELNVNALLLGDSALYLCASSLAGTRGNTIYFGEGSWLTVV.

The chain uses TRBV14 and TRBJ2-1; D is perhaps TRBD1 (5 bases). The CDR3 loop spans 14 amino acids. CDR1 is SGHDN, CDR2 FVKESK, per germline. The ends were cut back, 1 base at V and 7 bases at J, with 11 bases in the middle. The CDR3 reads CASSQGGWLNEQFF. For the CDR3, the DNA is TGTGCCAGCAGCCAAGGGGGCTGGCTTAATGAGCAGTTCTTC.

This chain uses TRBV5-1 with TRBJ1-1; D is unclear. V was cut by 4 bases and J by 1 base, with 11 bases left in between. Germline loops: CDR1 SGHRS, CDR2 YFSETQ. CDR3 length: 14 amino acids. Written as DNA, the CDR3 is TGCGCCAGCAGCCCCGTAGCGGGGAACACTGAAGCTTTCTTT. This encodes CASSPVAGNTEAFF.

This sequence joins TRBV2 and TRBJ2-7, with D possibly being TRBD2 (5 bases). Germline V lookup: CDR1 SNHLY, CDR2 FYNNEI. V was pared by 6 bases and J by 3 bases, with 15 bases between. The CDR3 is made up of 14 amino acids. The CDR3 loop is CASRTRYGSYEQYF. DNA for the CDR3: TGTGCCAGCAGGACCCGGTATGGGAGCTACGAGCAGTACTTC.

The V gene is TRBV4-1, the J gene TRBJ2-1; 8 bases line up with TRBD2. This CDR3 is built from 16 residues. The germline CDR1 and CDR2 sequences are MGHRA and YSYEKL. V shed 1 base and J 5 bases; nucleotides not matched to a gene: 7. This CDR3 reads CASSQVSGRFDNEQFF. The CDR3 nucleotides read TGCGCCAGCAGCCAAGTGAGCGGGAGATTCGACAATGAGCAGTTCTTC.

The table lists this clone with a few counts. The chain recombines TRBV7-6 with TRBJ2-3; TRBD1 agrees at 9 bases. V was clipped by 1 base and J by 5 bases; unmatched bases: 7. The length of the CDR3 is 16 residues. The V gene's germline CDR1 is SGHVS and CDR2 FNYEAQ. The CDR3 is CASSLGSGTGRDTQYF. In DNA form, the CDR3 reads TGTGCCAGCAGCTTAGGATCCGGGACAGGGCGAGATACGCAGTATTTT. The complete variable domain, with remaining parts taken from reference TRBV7-6 and TRBJ2-3, reads GAGVSQSPRYKVTKRGQDVALRCDPISGHVSLYWYRQALGQGPEFLTYFNYEAQQDKSGLPNDRFSAERPEGSISTLTIQRTEQRDSAMYRCASSLGSGTGRDTQYFGPGTRLTVL.

V and J are TRBV27 and TRBJ2-1; D not certain. This CDR3 is built from 15 residues. Germline V gene lookup returns CDR1 MNHEY and CDR2 SMNVEV (reference sequence). The V end lost 2 bases, the J end lost 4 bases, and 12 bases lay between the germline ends. CDR3 DNA sequence: TGTGCCAGCAGTTTAAGCCAGGTCACATACAATGAGCAGTTCTTC. Its protein is CASSLSQVTYNEQFF.

The chain is built from TRBV4-1 and TRBJ2-1; TRBD2 matches 14 bases. Germline trimming cut 1 base from V and 6 bases from J; bases unmatched to any gene: 11. Looked up from germline, CDR1 is MGHRA and CDR2 is YSYEKL. The CDR3 loop spans 19 amino acids. The CDR3 nucleotides read TGCGCCAGCAGCCAAGTTGGGACTAGCGGGAGCCCACTCTTCAATGAGCAGTTCTTC. Translation gives CASSQVGTSGSPLFNEQFF.

The chain employs TRBV4-1 and TRBJ2-1; TRBD1 matches 7 bases. CDR1 is MGHRA and CDR2 is YSYEKL in the germline V gene. J gave up 4 bases and V 3 bases, and 6 bases lay outside the gene matches. This CDR3 spans 15 amino acids. In DNA form, the CDR3 reads TGCGCCAGCAGCCATGCGACAGGGCTATACAATGAGCAGTTCTTC. It codes for CASSHATGLYNEQFF.

The chain employs TRBV4-2 and TRBJ1-1, with TRBD1 as a possible D gene (5 bases). V lost 0 bases and J 1 base, leaving 9 bases between the germline ends. The CDR3 runs to 15 residues. CDR1 is LGHNA and CDR2 is YNFKEQ in the germline V gene. The CDR3 reads CASSQDRQKNTEAFF. CDR3 bases: TGTGCCAGCAGCCAAGACCGACAGAAGAACACTGAAGCTTTCTTT.

The gene calls are TRBV10-2 and TRBJ1-5, with D hard to call. Germline CDR1 WSHSY, CDR2 SAAADI. The V gene lost 0 bases and the J gene lost 6 bases, with 18 bases spanning the gap. This CDR3 has 17 residues. Here the CDR3 reads CASSESVRVTQIQPQHF. CDR3 bases: TGCGCCAGCAGTGAGTCGGTCCGGGTTACACAAATTCAGCCCCAGCATTTT.

Here the CDR3 reads CASSLGREWVDEQFF. The CDR3 nucleotides read TGCGCCAGCAGCTTGGGTCGGGAGTGGGTCGATGAGCAGTTCTTC. The rearrangement joins TRBV5-1 to TRBJ2-1; a weak D match, TRBD2 (6 bases). V lost 0 bases and J 8 bases, leaving 15 bases between the germline ends. CDR3 length: 15 amino acids. The germline gives CDR1 SGHRS, CDR2 YFSETQ.

This clone appeared once. This chain joins TRBV5-1 and TRBJ2-7; D is possibly TRBD1 (6 bases). Trimming removed 1 base at V and 1 base at J, with 12 bases between. Per germline, CDR1 SGHRS and CDR2 YFSETQ. This CDR3 is built from 15 residues. CDR3 protein: CASSLSAGVSYEQYF. The CDR3 bases are TGCGCCAGCAGCTTGTCCGCAGGGGTATCCTACGAGCAGTACTTC.

The chain is built from TRBV7-2 and TRBJ2-7, with TRBD1 as a possible D gene (6 bases). Trimming took off 5 bases at V and 6 bases at J, with 20 bases between the two ends. Germline assignment: CDR1 SGHTA and CDR2 FQGNSA. This CDR3 spans 15 amino acids. CDR3 nucleotide sequence: TGTGCCAGCAGCAATCCAACGACAGGAAGTCTCGAGCAGTACTTC. It codes for CASSNPTTGSLEQYF.

The chain uses TRBV18 and TRBJ2-3; D is unclear. The V gene's germline CDR1 is KGHSH and CDR2 LQKENI. Between the trimmed V and J ends, which lost 1 base and 6 bases, there was a span of 11 bases. The CDR3 length is 14 residues. In nucleotides, the CDR3 is TGTGCCAGCTCACCACTGTCTAGTACGGATACGCAGTATTTT. The encoded protein is CASSPLSSTDTQYF.

The rearrangement joins TRBV5-1 to TRBJ2-4; 9 positions match TRBD1. This CDR3 spans 16 amino acids. J lost 3 bases, V lost 3 bases, and 7 bases had no gene match. Germline loops: CDR1 SGHRS, CDR2 YFSETQ. CDR3 in DNA: TGCGCCAGCAGCTGGGACAGGGATCTTGGCAAAAACATTCAGTACTTC. This translates into CASSWDRDLGKNIQYF.

V is TRBV28 and J is TRBJ1-1, with no clear D. V was trimmed by 2 bases and J by 8 bases, leaving 6 bases between them. Looked up from germline, CDR1 is MDHEN and CDR2 is SYDVKM. CDR3 length: 11 amino acids. The DNA for the CDR3 is TGTGCCAGCAGTTTAGGCCCGGAAGCTTTCTTT. Its protein product is CASSLGPEAFF.

V usage is TRBV28 and J usage is TRBJ1-5; 10 nucleotides align to TRBD1. The CDR3 has 15 residues. V dropped 5 bases and J dropped 7; count of bases not matched to a gene: 8. CDR1 is MDHEN and CDR2 is SYDVKM in the germline V gene. The CDR3 DNA is TGTGCCAGCAGTGCGTACGGGACAGGGGCCCAGCCCCAGCATTTT. It specifies CASSAYGTGAQPQHF.

This chain uses TRBV29-1 with TRBJ2-1; D gene unclear. Germline assignment: CDR1 SQVTM and CDR2 ANQGSEA. The CDR3 length is 14 residues. Trimming pared 4 bases from V and 3 bases from J, leaving 13 bases between. In nucleotides, the CDR3 is TGCAGCGTTGTACTCGGGTCTCTCTACAATGAGCAGTTCTTC. This encodes CSVVLGSLYNEQFF.

The genes are TRBV28 and TRBJ1-4, with 8 bases lining up with TRBD1. Germline trimming cut 4 bases from V and 6 bases from J; bases unmatched to any gene: 10. Germline V gives CDR1 MDHEN, CDR2 SYDVKM. The CDR3 is made up of 16 amino acids. The CDR3 is CASSSYTGTGDEKLFF. CDR3 nucleotide sequence: TGTGCCAGCAGTTCATATACCGGGACAGGTGATGAAAAACTGTTTTTT.

V and J are TRBV5-1 and TRBJ2-5; D perhaps matches TRBD1 (8 bases). The length of the CDR3 is 16 residues. The ends were cut back, 4 bases at V and 7 bases at J, with 23 bases in the middle. Looked up from germline, CDR1 is SGHRS and CDR2 is YFSETQ. The CDR3: CASSTALGQGGRTQYF. The CDR3 DNA follows: TGCGCCAGCAGCACCGCCCTTGGACAGGGCGGGAGGACCCAGTACTTC.

The chain links TRBV7-2 to TRBJ1-5; 8 nucleotides line up with TRBD1. The germline gives CDR1 SGHTA, CDR2 FQGNSA. This CDR3 region has 15 residues. With V trimmed by 1 base and J by 6 bases, 5 bases remained unmatched. The CDR3 loop is CASSLGTGMPQPQHF. The CDR3 DNA sequence: TGTGCCAGCAGCTTAGGGACAGGGATGCCTCAGCCCCAGCATTTT. Full variable domain (outside the CDR3, taken from reference TRBV7-2 and TRBJ1-5): GAGVSQSPSNKVTEKGKDVELRCDPISGHTALYWYRQSLGQGLEFLIYFQGNSAPDKSGLPSDRFSAERTGGSVSTLTIQRTQQEDSAVYLCASSLGTGMPQPQHFGDGTRLSIL.